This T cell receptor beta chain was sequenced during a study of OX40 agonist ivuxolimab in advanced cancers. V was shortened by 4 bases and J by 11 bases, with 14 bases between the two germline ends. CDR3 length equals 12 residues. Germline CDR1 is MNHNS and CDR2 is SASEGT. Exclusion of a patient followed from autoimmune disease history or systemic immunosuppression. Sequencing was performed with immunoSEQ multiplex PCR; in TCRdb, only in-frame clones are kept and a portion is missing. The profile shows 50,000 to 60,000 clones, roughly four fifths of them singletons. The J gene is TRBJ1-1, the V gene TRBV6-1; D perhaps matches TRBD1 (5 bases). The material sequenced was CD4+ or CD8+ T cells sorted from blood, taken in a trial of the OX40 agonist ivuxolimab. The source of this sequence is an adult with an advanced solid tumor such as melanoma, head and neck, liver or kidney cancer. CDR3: CASSGGRLLAFF. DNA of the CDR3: TGTGCCAGCAGTGGGGGCCGGCTACTCGCTTTCTTT.